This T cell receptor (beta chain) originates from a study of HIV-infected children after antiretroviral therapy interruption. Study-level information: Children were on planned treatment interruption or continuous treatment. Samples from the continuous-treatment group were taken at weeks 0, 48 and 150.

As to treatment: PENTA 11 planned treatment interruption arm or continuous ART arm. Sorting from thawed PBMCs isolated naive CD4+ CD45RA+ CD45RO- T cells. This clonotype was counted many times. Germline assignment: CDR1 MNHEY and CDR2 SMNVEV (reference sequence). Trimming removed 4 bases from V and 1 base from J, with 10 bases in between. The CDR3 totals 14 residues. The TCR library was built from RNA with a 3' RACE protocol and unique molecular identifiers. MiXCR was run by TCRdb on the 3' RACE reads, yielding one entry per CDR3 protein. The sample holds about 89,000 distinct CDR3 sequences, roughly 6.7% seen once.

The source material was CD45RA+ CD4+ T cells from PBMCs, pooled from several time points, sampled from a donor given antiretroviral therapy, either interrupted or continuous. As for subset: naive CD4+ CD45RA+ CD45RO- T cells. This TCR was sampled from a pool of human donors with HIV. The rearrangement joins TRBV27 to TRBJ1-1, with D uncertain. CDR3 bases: TGTGCCAGCAGTTGGAGGGAGTCGAACACTGAAGCTTTCTTT. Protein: CASSWRESNTEAFF.